Reported below is one T cell receptor (beta chain). Its antigen remains unknown. TCRdb's table, derived via immunoSEQ multiplex PCR, lists solely in-frame clones and lacks some. The sample yields approximately 150,000 clones, over 85% seen once. Germline lookup yields CDR1 SEHNR and CDR2 FQNEAQ (reference sequence). This CDR3 has 14 amino acids. The trim removed 4 bases at V and 7 bases at J, leaving 6 bases unmatched. The data derive from a study of T cell responses to AZD1222 COVID-19 vaccine. Findings and caveats of the study: Regions 160-218 and 743-854 held dominance among vaccine-associated CD4 TCRs, which spanned spike.

The chain has TRBV7-9 and TRBJ1-2, with TRBD1 matching 10 bases. This receptor was obtained from an adult in good health. The sequences come from peripheral blood, collected on day 0 of MenACWY control vaccination. The chain's CDR3 is CASSSGTGVFGYTF. The CDR3 coding sequence is TGTGCCAGCAGCTCCGGGACAGGGGTCTTTGGCTACACCTTC. The entire variable domain, with the rest obtained from reference TRBV7-9 and TRBJ1-2, is as follows: DTGVSQNPRHKITKRGQNVTFRCDPISEHNRLYWYRQTLGQGPEFLTYFQNEAQLEKSRLLSDRFSAERPKGSFSTLEIQRTEQGDSAMYLCASSSGTGVFGYTFGSGTRLTVV.